Shown below are 5 T cell receptor beta chains from a single sample sequenced in a study of blood T cell repertoires in COVID-19 (dated by TCRdb to about 2020). Libraries were constructed by the immunoSEQ multiplex PCR assay. TCRdb limited this immuneACCESS table to in-frame rearrangements with V and J called. A share of clones is missing; checked studies link under half to unresolved V genes, and the rest is unexplained. Here the sample has about 200,000 clones; approximately 86% occur a single time. The ten largest account for roughly 1.5% of the sample. The specimen was peripheral blood. All receptors derive from a man in his late teens or twenties with active or convalescent COVID-19.

J is TRBJ1-2 and V is TRBV7-2; tentative D call: TRBD1 (5 bases). The CDR3 has 12 amino acids. Germline-derived CDR1 and CDR2 are SGHTA and FQGNSA. Trimming shortened V by 4 bases and J by 8 bases, and 11 bases separated the two germline ends. This chain's CDR3 is CASSSQGNGYTF. For the CDR3, the DNA is TGTGCCAGCAGCTCTCAGGGAAACGGCTACACCTTC.

The genes are TRBV7-9 and TRBJ1-6, with D uncertain. Germline values: CDR1 SEHNR, CDR2 FQNEAQ (reference sequence). The CDR3 has 15 residues. V was shortened by 4 bases and J by 9 bases, with 16 bases between the two germline ends. CDR3 nucleotides: TGTGCCAGCAGCTACCAGGAACTTCACGGTTCACCCCTCCACTTT. Translated, it gives CASSYQELHGSPLHF.

The chain combines TRBV19 with TRBJ1-2; no definite D call. The ends were cut back, 7 bases at V and 4 bases at J, with 16 bases in the middle. The CDR3 has 14 amino acids. In germline, CDR1 is LNHDA, CDR2 SQIVND (reference sequence). The CDR3 reads CASTSQAASYGYTF. CDR3 DNA sequence: TGTGCCAGTACCTCCCAGGCAGCTTCCTATGGCTACACCTTC.

The chain links TRBV10-3 to TRBJ1-1; D call uncertain. The ends were cut back, 6 bases at V and 12 bases at J, with 23 bases in the middle. Germline V gene sequence: CDR1 ENHRY, CDR2 SYGVKD. This CDR3 has 14 residues. The CDR3 sequence: CAISDSTLAREPFF. The CDR3 DNA reads as TGTGCCATCAGCGACTCCACCTTGGCAAGGGAGCCTTTCTTT.

This clone was counted only a few times. The rearrangement links TRBV3-1 (or the pseudogene TRBV3-2) to TRBJ2-7; no definite D call. Germline CDR1 reads LGHDT; CDR2 reads YNNKEL (reference sequence). This CDR3 spans 15 amino acids. The V end lost 1 base, the J end lost 2 bases, and 12 bases lay between the germline ends. CDR3 in amino acids: CASSQGWQATYEQYF. DNA of the CDR3: TGTGCCAGCAGCCAAGGATGGCAGGCAACCTACGAGCAGTACTTC.